This TCR beta chain was captured in a study of OX40 agonist ivuxolimab in advanced cancers. Sequencing was performed with immunoSEQ multiplex PCR; in TCRdb, only in-frame clones are kept and a portion is missing. The repertoire includes 57,000 or so clones, about 89% of them detected once, and 14% sits in the top ten. The clonotype comes from an adult with an advanced solid tumor such as melanoma, head and neck, liver or kidney cancer. The sequences come from CD4+ or CD8+ T cells sorted from blood, collected in a trial of the OX40 agonist ivuxolimab.

CDR3 sequence reads: CASSQPGGYNEQFF. The CDR3 DNA is TGCGCCAGCAGCCAACCGGGAGGCTACAATGAGCAGTTCTTC. This chain joins TRBV4-3 and TRBJ2-1, with 7 bases lining up with TRBD2. The CDR3 is 14 amino acids. V shed 2 bases and J 3 bases; nucleotides not matched to a gene: 1. Germline CDR1 is LGHNA and CDR2 is YSLEER.